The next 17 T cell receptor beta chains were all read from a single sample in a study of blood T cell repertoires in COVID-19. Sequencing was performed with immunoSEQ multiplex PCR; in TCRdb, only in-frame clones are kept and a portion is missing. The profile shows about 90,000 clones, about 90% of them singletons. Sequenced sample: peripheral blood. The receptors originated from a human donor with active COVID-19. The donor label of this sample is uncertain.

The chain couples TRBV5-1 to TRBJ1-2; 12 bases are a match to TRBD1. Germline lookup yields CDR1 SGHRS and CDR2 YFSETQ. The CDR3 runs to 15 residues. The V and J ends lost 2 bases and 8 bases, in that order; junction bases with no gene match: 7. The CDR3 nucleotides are TGCGCCAGCAGCTTTGGGGGACAGGGGGCGAGCGGCTACACCTTC. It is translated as CASSFGGQGASGYTF.

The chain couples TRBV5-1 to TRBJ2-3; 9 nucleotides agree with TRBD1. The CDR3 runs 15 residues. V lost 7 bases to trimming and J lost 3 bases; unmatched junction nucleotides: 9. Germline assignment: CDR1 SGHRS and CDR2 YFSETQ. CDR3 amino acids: CASGPTGGETDTQYF. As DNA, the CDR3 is TGCGCCAGCGGACCTACAGGGGGCGAAACAGATACGCAGTATTTT.

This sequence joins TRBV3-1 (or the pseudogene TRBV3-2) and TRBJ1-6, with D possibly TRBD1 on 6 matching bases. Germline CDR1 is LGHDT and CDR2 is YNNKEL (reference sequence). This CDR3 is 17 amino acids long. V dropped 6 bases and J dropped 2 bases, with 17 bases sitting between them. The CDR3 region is CASRLGGGGAYNSPLHF. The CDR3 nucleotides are TGTGCCAGCAGATTAGGGGGAGGGGGGGCCTATAATTCACCCCTCCACTTT.

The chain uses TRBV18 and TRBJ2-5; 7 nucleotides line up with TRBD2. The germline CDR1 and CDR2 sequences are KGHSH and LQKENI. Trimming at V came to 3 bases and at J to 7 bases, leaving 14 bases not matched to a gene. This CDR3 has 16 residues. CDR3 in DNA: TGTGCCAGCTCACCCGGGGGGTCAAACACCGATGGGACCCAGTACTTC. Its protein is CASSPGGSNTDGTQYF.

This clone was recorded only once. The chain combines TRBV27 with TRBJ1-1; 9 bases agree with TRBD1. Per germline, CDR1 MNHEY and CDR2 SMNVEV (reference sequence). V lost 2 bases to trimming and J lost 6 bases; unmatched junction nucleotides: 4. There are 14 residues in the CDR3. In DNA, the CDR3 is TGTGCCAGCAGTTTAGGGACAGGGTCGGCTGAAGCTTTCTTT. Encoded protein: CASSLGTGSAEAFF.

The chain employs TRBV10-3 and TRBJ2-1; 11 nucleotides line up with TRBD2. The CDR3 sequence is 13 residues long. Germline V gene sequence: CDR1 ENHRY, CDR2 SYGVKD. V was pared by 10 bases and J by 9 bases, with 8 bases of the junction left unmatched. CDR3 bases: TGTGCCACCGCTAGCGGGGGGAGAGGTGAGCAGTTCTTC. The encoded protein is CATASGGRGEQFF.

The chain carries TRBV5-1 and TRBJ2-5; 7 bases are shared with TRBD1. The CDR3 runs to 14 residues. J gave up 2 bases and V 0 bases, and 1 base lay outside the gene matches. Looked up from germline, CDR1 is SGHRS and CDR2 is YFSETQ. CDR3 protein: CASSLGDRQETQYF. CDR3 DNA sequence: TGCGCCAGCAGCTTGGGGGACAGACAAGAGACCCAGTACTTC.

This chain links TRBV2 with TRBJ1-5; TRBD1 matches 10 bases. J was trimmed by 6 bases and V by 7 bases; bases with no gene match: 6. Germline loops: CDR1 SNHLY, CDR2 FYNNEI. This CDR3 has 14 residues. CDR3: CASTGTGERQPQHF. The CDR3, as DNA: TGTGCCAGCACCGGGACAGGGGAACGTCAGCCCCAGCATTTT.

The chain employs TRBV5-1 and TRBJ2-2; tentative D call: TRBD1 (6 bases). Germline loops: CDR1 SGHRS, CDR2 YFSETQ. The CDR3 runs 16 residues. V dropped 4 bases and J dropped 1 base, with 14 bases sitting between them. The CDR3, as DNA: TGCGCCAGCAGCCCCTCGGGGACAAGGAACACCGGGGAGCTGTTTTTT. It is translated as CASSPSGTRNTGELFF.

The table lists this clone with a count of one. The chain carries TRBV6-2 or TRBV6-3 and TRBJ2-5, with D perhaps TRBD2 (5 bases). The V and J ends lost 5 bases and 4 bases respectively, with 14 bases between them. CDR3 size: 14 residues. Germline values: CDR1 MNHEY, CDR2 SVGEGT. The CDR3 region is CASSGLAEGETQYF. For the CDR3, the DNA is TGTGCCAGCAGTGGACTTGCAGAGGGAGAGACCCAGTACTTC.

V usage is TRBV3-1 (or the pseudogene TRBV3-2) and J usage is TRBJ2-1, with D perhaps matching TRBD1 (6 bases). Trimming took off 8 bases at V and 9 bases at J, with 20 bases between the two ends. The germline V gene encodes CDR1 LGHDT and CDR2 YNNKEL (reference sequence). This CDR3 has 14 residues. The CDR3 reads CASQQGRTSIEQFF. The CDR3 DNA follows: TGTGCCAGCCAACAGGGCCGTACTTCAATTGAGCAGTTCTTC.

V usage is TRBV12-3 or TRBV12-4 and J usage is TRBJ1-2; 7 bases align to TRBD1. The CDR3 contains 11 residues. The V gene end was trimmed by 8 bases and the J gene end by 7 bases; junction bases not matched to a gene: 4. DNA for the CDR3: TGTGCCAGCGGGGACAGCCGTGGCTACACCTTC. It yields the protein CASGDSRGYTF.

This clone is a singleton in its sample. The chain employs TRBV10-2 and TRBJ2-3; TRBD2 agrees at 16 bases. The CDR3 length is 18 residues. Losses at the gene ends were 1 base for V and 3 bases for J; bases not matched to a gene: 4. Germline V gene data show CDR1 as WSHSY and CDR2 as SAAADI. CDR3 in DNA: TGCGCCAGCAGTGAGTTGGGGACTAGCGGGGGGGCTACAGATACGCAGTATTTT. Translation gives CASSELGTSGGATDTQYF.

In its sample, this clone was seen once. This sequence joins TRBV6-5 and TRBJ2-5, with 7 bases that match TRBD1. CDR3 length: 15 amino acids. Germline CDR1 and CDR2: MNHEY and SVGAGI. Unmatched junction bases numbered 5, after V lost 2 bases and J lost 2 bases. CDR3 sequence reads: CASSYTRDRQETQYF. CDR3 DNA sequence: TGTGCCAGCAGTTACACCCGGGACAGACAAGAGACCCAGTACTTC.

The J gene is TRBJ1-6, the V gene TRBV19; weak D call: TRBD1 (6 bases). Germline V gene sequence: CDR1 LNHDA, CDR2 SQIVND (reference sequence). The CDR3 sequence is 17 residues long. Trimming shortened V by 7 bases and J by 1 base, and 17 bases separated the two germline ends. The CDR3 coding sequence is TGTGCCAGTACCCCTTTCGGGGGGCAATCCTATAATTCACCCCTCCACTTT. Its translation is CASTPFGGQSYNSPLHF.

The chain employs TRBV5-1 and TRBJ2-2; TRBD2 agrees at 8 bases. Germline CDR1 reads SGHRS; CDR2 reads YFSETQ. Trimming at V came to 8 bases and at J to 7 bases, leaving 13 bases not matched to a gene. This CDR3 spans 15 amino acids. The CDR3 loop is CASPGSGAAGGELFF. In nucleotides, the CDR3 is TGCGCCAGTCCGGGTAGCGGGGCCGCGGGCGGGGAGCTGTTTTTT.

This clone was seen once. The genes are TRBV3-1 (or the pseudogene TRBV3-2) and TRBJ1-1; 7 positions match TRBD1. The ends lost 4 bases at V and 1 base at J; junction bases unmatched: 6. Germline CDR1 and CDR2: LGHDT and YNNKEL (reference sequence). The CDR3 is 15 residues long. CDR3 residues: CASSPGGGSNTEAFF. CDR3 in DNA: TGTGCCAGCAGCCCCGGAGGGGGCTCGAACACTGAAGCTTTCTTT.